This T cell receptor beta chain emerged from a study of sequential checkpoint blockade in melanoma. Across the study: Randomization was 1:1 between first-line nivolumab→ipilimumab and ipilimumab→nivolumab. TCRbeta immunosequencing was performed on DNA from around 96 pretreatment melanoma tumor samples. General study findings and limits: Pretreatment TIL clonality tracked with response in the nivolumab-first arm. PD-L1 staining and CD8+ counts, not mutational load, tracked tumor T-cell clonality.

Treatment meaning: randomized to nivolumab then ipilimumab (arm A) or the reverse (arm B). Germline CDR1 and CDR2: LNHDA and SQIVND (reference sequence). This CDR3 region has 10 residues. V lost 10 bases to trimming and J lost 1 base, with 4 bases between them. This clone was recorded many times. What it binds is unknown. Sequenced by immunoSEQ multiplex PCR; TCRdb stores in-frame clones only, minus some. The sample holds thousands of clones, roughly 21% seen once. The material sequenced was tumor tissue (inferred from file names), taken from a patient given nivolumab and ipilimumab in sequence. This chain uses TRBV19 with TRBJ1-1; no reliable D call. The clonotype was recovered from a human patient with melanoma. Some clones in this sample may be carry-over from other donors' samples. The CDR3 coding sequence is TGTGCCACCCCGAACACTGAAGCTTTCTTT. This translates into CATPNTEAFF.